One and the same sample provided the 11 T cell receptor beta chains below, sequenced in a study of shared clonotypes between healthy human individuals. Assay: immunoSEQ multiplex PCR; the TCRdb copy retains only in-frame clones and omits some. Found here are about 1.5 million clones, approximately 97% of them singletons; the top ten hold about 1%. The sample consisted of naive CD4+ T cells sorted from blood. Sample subset: CD45RA+ positively selected. Receptor source: a man aged 30 to 39 in good health.

The chain carries TRBV6-5 and TRBJ2-7; D remains ambiguous. The CDR3 has 15 amino acids. In germline, CDR1 is MNHEY, CDR2 SVGAGI. V shed 2 bases and J shed 0 bases, with 11 bases lying between them. CDR3 nucleotides: TGTGCCAGCAGTTACGAATCTGGCAACTCCTACGAGCAGTACTTC. Translating it yields CASSYESGNSYEQYF.

The J gene is TRBJ2-1, the V gene TRBV5-4; 7 nucleotides align to TRBD2. The CDR3 spans 15 residues. Per germline, CDR1 SGHNT and CDR2 YYREEE (reference sequence). With 4 bases clipped from V and 5 bases from J, the junction kept 9 bases outside the gene matches. This CDR3 is CASSRGLGDNNEQFF. CDR3 DNA sequence: TGTGCCAGCAGCCGAGGACTAGGAGATAACAATGAGCAGTTCTTC.

The genes are TRBV6-1 and TRBJ2-2, with TRBD2 as a possible D gene (5 bases). The CDR3 extends over 16 amino acids. Germline V gives CDR1 MNHNS, CDR2 SASEGT. With 0 bases removed from V and 4 bases from J, the gap between germline ends came to 12 bases. CDR3 sequence: CASSEALGSGTGELFF. In DNA, the CDR3 is TGTGCCAGCAGTGAAGCGCTAGGAAGCGGCACCGGGGAGCTGTTTTTT.

The chain is built from TRBV18 and TRBJ2-5; 9 positions agree with TRBD1. V lost 5 bases and J lost 6; bases outside the gene matches: 16. The CDR3 runs to 17 residues. Germline V gene lookup returns CDR1 KGHSH and CDR2 LQKENI. This chain's CDR3 is CASSTREDRGVVKTQYF. DNA of the CDR3: TGTGCCAGCTCAACCCGAGAAGACAGGGGGGTCGTAAAGACCCAGTACTTC.

The CDR3 nucleotides are TGTGCCAGCAGCTTAGAACCAGATTATGGCTACACCTTC. This codes for CASSLEPDYGYTF. The chain couples TRBV7-6 to TRBJ1-2, with unresolved D. The V and J ends lost 1 base and 5 bases respectively, with 8 bases between them. Per the germline V gene, CDR1 is SGHVS and CDR2 is FNYEAQ. The CDR3 covers 13 residues.

This clone was picked up one time. The chain links TRBV5-1 to TRBJ2-3, with D perhaps TRBD1 (5 bases). The length of the CDR3 is 15 residues. With 1 base removed from V and 1 base from J, the gap between germline ends came to 10 bases. Germline CDR1 is SGHRS and CDR2 is YFSETQ. CDR3 in DNA: TGCGCCAGCAGCTTGCAGGGAACCGGCACAGATACGCAGTATTTT. It translates to CASSLQGTGTDTQYF.

The chain has TRBV18 and TRBJ2-2; D possibly corresponds to TRBD1 (6 bases). The CDR3 has 15 residues. Trimming left V 5 bases short and J 0 bases short, with 10 bases between. Germline V gene sequence: CDR1 KGHSH, CDR2 LQKENI. The CDR3 loop reads CASSTQGPNTGELFF. For the CDR3, the DNA is TGTGCCAGCTCAACCCAGGGGCCGAACACCGGGGAGCTGTTTTTT.

The chain links TRBV5-1 to TRBJ1-2, with D uncertain. Trimming stripped 4 bases from V and 0 bases from J, with 19 bases between. The length of the CDR3 is 17 residues. Looked up from germline, CDR1 is SGHRS and CDR2 is YFSETQ. DNA for the CDR3: TGCGCCAGCAGCCCGCTGGGCAAGGCGGAAACTAACTATGGCTACACCTTC. It is translated as CASSPLGKAETNYGYTF.

V gene TRBV29-1 combines with J gene TRBJ1-1; D gene ambiguous. CDR3 length equals 11 residues. Trimming cost V 6 bases and J 9 bases, with 14 bases left between them. CDR1 is SQVTM and CDR2 is ANQGSEA in the germline V gene. CDR3 coding DNA: TGCAGCGTAGTACTAGGGCCCAAAGCTTTCTTT. Translation: CSVVLGPKAFF.

In its sample, this clone was seen once. At one end the junction does not follow the germline gene, possibly because of a read error. The chain employs TRBV10-1 and TRBJ2-3; 7 bases align to TRBD2. The V gene's germline CDR1 is WNHNN and CDR2 SYGVQD (reference sequence). This CDR3 comprises 15 residues. In DNA form, the CDR3 reads TGCGCCAGCGGTGAGGGCGGGGGAAGCACAGATACGCAGTATTTT. This translates into CASGEGGGSTDTQYF.

The V gene is TRBV28, the J gene TRBJ1-1; D may be TRBD1 (6 bases). The CDR3 totals 14 residues. Germline V gene sequence: CDR1 MDHEN, CDR2 SYDVKM. The V and J ends lost 5 bases and 0 bases respectively, with 10 bases between them. CDR3 nucleotide sequence: TGTGCCAGCAGTGGGGACACACTGAACACTGAAGCTTTCTTT. It yields the protein CASSGDTLNTEAFF.